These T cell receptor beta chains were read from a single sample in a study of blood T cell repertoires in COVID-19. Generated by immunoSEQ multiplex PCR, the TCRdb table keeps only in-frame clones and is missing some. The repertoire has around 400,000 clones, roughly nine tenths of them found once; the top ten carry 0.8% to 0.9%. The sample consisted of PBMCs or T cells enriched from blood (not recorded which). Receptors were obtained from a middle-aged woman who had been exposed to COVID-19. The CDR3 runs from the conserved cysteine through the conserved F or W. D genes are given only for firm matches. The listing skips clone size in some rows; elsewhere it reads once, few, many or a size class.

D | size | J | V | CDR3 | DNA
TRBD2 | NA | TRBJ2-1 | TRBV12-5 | CASGLQTSGSADEQFF | TGTGCTAGTGGTTTGCAGACTAGCGGGAGTGCCGATGAGCAGTTCTTC
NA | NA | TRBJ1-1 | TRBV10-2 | CASSETRGNTEAFF | TGCGCCAGCAGTGAGACCAGGGGGAACACTGAAGCTTTCTTT
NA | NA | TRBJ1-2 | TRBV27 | CASHNRKGIEDGYTF | TGTGCCAGCCATAACAGGAAGGGGATAGAAGATGGCTACACCTTC
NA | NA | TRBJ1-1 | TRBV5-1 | CASSLDPGTEAFF | TGCGCCAGCAGCTTGGATCCGGGCACTGAAGCTTTCTTT
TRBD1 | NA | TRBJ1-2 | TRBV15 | CATSRGQRKTIYGYTF | TGTGCCACCAGCCGGGGACAGAGAAAGACTATCTATGGCTACACCTTC
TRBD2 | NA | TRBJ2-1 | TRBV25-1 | CASSELGGGGPKEQFF | TGTGCCAGCAGTGAATTAGGCGGGGGGGGCCCTAAGGAGCAGTTCTTC
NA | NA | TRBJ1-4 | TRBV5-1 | CASSTSGSANEKLFF | TGCGCCAGCAGCACATCAGGGTCGGCTAATGAAAAACTGTTTTTT
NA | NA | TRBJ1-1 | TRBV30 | CAWSVLGSGYTEAFF | TGTGCCTGGAGTGTACTGGGGTCAGGGTACACTGAAGCTTTCTTT
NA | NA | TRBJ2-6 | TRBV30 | CAWNRDLSSGANVLTF | TGTGCCTGGAACAGGGACCTCTCCTCTGGGGCCAACGTCCTGACTTTC
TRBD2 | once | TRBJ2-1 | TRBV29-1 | CSAPTSGSIRSYNEQFF | TGCAGCGCCCCGACTAGCGGGAGTATTCGCTCCTACAATGAGCAGTTCTTC
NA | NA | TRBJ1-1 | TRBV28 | CATRTPDSLNTEAFF | TGTGCCACCCGTACTCCGGACAGCCTGAACACTGAAGCTTTCTTT
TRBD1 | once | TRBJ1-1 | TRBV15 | CATSRGAGGMNTEAFF | TGTGCCACCAGCAGAGGGGCAGGGGGTATGAACACTGAAGCTTTCTTT
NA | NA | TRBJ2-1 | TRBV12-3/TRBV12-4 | CASVRGYNEQFF | TGTGCCAGCGTAAGGGGTTACAATGAGCAGTTCTTC
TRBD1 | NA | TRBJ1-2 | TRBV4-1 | CASSQENKGAQSYGYTF | TGCGCCAGCAGCCAAGAGAACAAGGGGGCCCAATCCTATGGCTACACCTTC
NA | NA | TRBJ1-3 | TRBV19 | CASSIDLTASGNTIYF | TGTGCCAGTAGTATAGATCTGACAGCTTCTGGAAACACCATATATTTT
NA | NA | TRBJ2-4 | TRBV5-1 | CASSLTAEPLAKNIQYF | TGCGCCAGCAGCTTGACCGCGGAGCCACTAGCCAAAAACATTCAGTACTTC